This TCR beta chain derives from a study of control samples from healthy donors and cancer patients. CDR3 length: 14 residues. V lost 5 bases and J lost 7; bases outside the gene matches: 8. Germline V gene lookup returns CDR1 KGHSH and CDR2 LQKENI. This table comes from immunoSEQ multiplex PCR, and its TCRdb copy is limited to in-frame clones, with some not included. The top ten hold roughly 1.4% of the sample, which has tens of thousands of clones, around nine tenths seen once. This receptor was obtained from a man aged 35-49 years with colorectal cancer. Sequencing used PBMCs. This chain joins TRBV18 and TRBJ2-1; 7 nucleotides align to TRBD1. CDR3 loop: CASSGTRGPNEQFF. The CDR3, as DNA: TGTGCCAGCTCAGGGACAAGGGGGCCTAATGAGCAGTTCTTC.